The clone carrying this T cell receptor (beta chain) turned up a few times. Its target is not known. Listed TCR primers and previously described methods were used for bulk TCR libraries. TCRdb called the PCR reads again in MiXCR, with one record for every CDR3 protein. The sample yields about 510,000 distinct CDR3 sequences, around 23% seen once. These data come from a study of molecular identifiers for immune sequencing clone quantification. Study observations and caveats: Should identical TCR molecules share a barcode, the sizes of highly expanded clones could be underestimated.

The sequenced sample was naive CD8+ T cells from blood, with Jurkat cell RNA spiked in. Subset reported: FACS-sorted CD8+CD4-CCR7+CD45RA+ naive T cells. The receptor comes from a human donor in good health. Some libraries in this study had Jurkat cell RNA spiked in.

The CDR3 DNA reads TGTGCCAGCAGTTACTCGACAGGGCAGGTCCTCCACTTT. Translating it yields CASSYSTGQVLHF. The chain combines TRBV6-5 with TRBJ1-6; TRBD1 agrees at 7 bases. Germline assignment: CDR1 MNHEY and CDR2 SVGAGI. V shed 0 bases, J shed 15 bases, and the junction held 5 bases outside the gene matches. This CDR3 has 13 amino acids.